Following are 7 T cell receptor beta chains from one sample sequenced in a study of glioma-infiltrating T cells (TCRdb year 2016). These reads were obtained on an Illumina MiSeq. TCR alpha and beta CDR3 regions were amplified with the iRepertoire nested amplicon-rescue multiplex PCR (arm-PCR) platform from RNA. TCRdb handled the public reads itself, with Q25 trimming in fastp and clone calling in MiXCR, and kept productive beta chains. Rows are unified per CDR3 protein, each entry keeping the most common DNA and genes. In all, the sample holds around 99,000 distinct CDR3 sequences, and 25% to 30% of those were seen once. 30% to 35% of the sample belongs to the ten largest clones. The specimen was glioma tissue, nonneoplastic brain tissue, or PBMCs (not recorded which). These receptor sequences come from a human donor with low-grade glioma or glioblastoma, undergoing nonglioma brain surgery, or in good health (not recorded which).

In its sample, this clonotype was seen many times. The rearrangement uses TRBV7-9 and TRBJ2-1; TRBD1 aligns across 11 bases. J was trimmed by 5 bases and V by 5 bases; bases with no gene match: 5. The CDR3 sequence is 15 residues long. CDR1 is SEHNR, CDR2 FQNEAQ, per germline (reference sequence). The CDR3 is CASSLWTGGHNEQFF. The CDR3 DNA sequence: TGTGCCAGCAGCCTCTGGACAGGGGGCCACAATGAGCAGTTCTTC. The variable domain in full, completed from reference TRBV7-9 and TRBJ2-1, reads DTGVSQNPRHKITKRGQNVTFRCDPISEHNRLYWYRQTLGQGPEFLTYFQNEAQLEKSRLLSDRFSAERPKGSFSTLEIQRTEQGDSAMYLCASSLWTGGHNEQFFGPGTRLTVL.

This clonotype has a handful of counts. A far larger clone differs by one base, so this is likely a read error. This chain connects TRBV7-2 to TRBJ2-5; D unresolved. Trimming cost V 3 bases and J 5 bases, with 4 bases left between them. Germline loops: CDR1 SGHTA, CDR2 FQGNSA. This CDR3 has 11 residues. The CDR3 DNA follows: TGTGCCAGCAGCTTTAGGGAGACCCAGTACTTC. Translating gives CASSFRETQYF.

This clonotype was picked up many times. The chain is built from TRBV6-1 and TRBJ2-7; D assignment may be TRBD1 or TRBD2 (5 bases each). The CDR3 spans 15 residues. Between the trimmed V and J ends, which lost 5 bases and 1 base, there was a span of 15 bases. Germline V lookup: CDR1 MNHNS, CDR2 SASEGT. DNA of the CDR3: TGTGCCAGCAGTTCACCGGGACGCGGATCCTACGAGCAGTACTTC. The encoded protein is CASSSPGRGSYEQYF.

This clonotype came up a few times. This rearrangement joins TRBV4-3 to TRBJ2-1; D gene uncertain. The germline V and J ends were trimmed by 3 bases and 0 bases, with 15 bases remaining between them. CDR1 and CDR2 from the germline V gene are LGHNA and YSLEER. This CDR3 region has 17 residues. The CDR3 loop is CASSQALEYSSYNEQFF. In DNA form, the CDR3 reads TGCGCCAGCAGCCAGGCTCTAGAGTATAGCTCCTACAATGAGCAGTTCTTC.

Many counts were recorded for this clonotype. The chain is built from TRBV2 and TRBJ1-4; D is possibly TRBD1 (5 bases). The CDR3 spans 14 residues. In germline, CDR1 is SNHLY, CDR2 FYNNEI. Deletions cut 5 bases from V and 6 bases from J, with 13 bases between. CDR3 in DNA: TGTGCCAGCAGTACAGGACGACGGGATGAAAAACTGTTTTTT. Its translation: CASSTGRRDEKLFF.

As for this clonotype: This could be a read error, since a much larger clone is one nucleotide away. The rearrangement uses TRBV3-1 and TRBJ2-3, with D uncertain. V was cut by 1 base and J by 5 bases, with 7 bases left in between. Germline CDR1 reads LGHDT; CDR2 reads YNNKEL (reference sequence). The CDR3 spans 13 residues. The CDR3 is CASSQVSEDTQYF. The CDR3 nucleotides are TGTGCCAGCAGCCAAGTTTCGGAAGATACGCAGTATTTT.

This clonotype was observed many times. This rearrangement joins TRBV24-1 to TRBJ2-5; TRBD2 is a possible D gene (5 bases). The germline CDR1 and CDR2 sequences are KGHDR and SFDVKD. This CDR3 is 13 amino acids long. The V gene lost 3 bases and the J gene lost 7 bases, with 11 bases spanning the gap. This chain's CDR3 is CATSDPVRGTQYF. DNA of the CDR3: TGTGCCACCAGTGATCCTGTCCGGGGGACCCAGTACTTC.